The entry below describes one TCR beta chain. This CDR3 is built from 15 residues. The ends were cut back, 0 bases at V and 8 bases at J, with 17 bases in the middle. Per the germline V gene, CDR1 is SGDLS and CDR2 is YYNGEE. This record belongs to a study of blood T cell repertoires in COVID-19. For the study at large: T cells, B-cell-depleted T cells, or PBMCs provided the cDNA or gDNA that served as material.

While infection was still active, Seattle patients were enrolled and then followed longitudinally. Methods used by the authors: Counts of nucleated cells, estimated from reference gene primer amplification, were obtained. The assay was immunoSEQ multiplex PCR, and TCRdb's table has in-frame clones only and misses some. V, J and clone size are taken as reported in that table, and D and trimming were inferred from the DNA itself. Of 200,000 to 250,000 clones listed, about 88% are singletons. Sequencing input: peripheral blood. The sequence came from a woman aged 45-65 years with COVID-19, enrolled during active disease. The V and J genes are TRBV9 and TRBJ1-2; no clear D gene. The CDR3 loop is CASSVGPGALWGYTF. For the CDR3, the DNA is TGTGCCAGCAGCGTAGGGCCCGGCGCACTATGGGGCTACACCTTC.